This TCR beta chain was recorded in a study of cytomegalovirus exposure and HLA in healthy donors. Study background: There were fewer than 130 million unique TCR beta sequences, drawn from approximately 180 million T cells, in an earlier analysis. Falling in the Caucasian-associated ancestry cluster were about four fifths of about 400 genotyped donors. Overall study results and limits: TRBV6-2, TRBV6-3 and some other V segments were excluded as indistinguishable.

It was with 60 Vbeta and 13 Jbeta primers that the PCR ran. Some clones are missing from TCRdb's copy, which holds only in-frame ones; the method was immunoSEQ multiplex PCR. The repertoire holds about 160,000 clones, with 65% to 85% as singletons. About this clone itself: What it binds is not known.

Germline V gives CDR1 SGHTA, CDR2 FQGNSA. This CDR3 has 14 amino acids. Trimming took off 1 base at V and 5 bases at J, with 11 bases between the two ends. The chain uses TRBV7-2 and TRBJ2-5; weak D call: TRBD1 (6 bases). The TCR was taken from a woman in her 50s in good health and CMV-seropositive. The sample was PBMCs. CDR3 bases: TGTGCCAGCAGCTTAGAACAGGGCTCTGAGACCCAGTACTTC. Its translation is CASSLEQGSETQYF. Filled out from reference TRBV7-2 and TRBJ2-5, the complete variable domain reads GAGVSQSPSNKVTEKGKDVELRCDPISGHTALYWYRQSLGQGLEFLIYFQGNSAPDKSGLPSDRFSAERTGGSVSTLTIQRTQQEDSAVYLCASSLEQGSETQYFGPGTRLLVL.